This T cell receptor beta chain was sequenced in a study of shared clonotypes between healthy human individuals. Study-wide findings and caveats: On the whole, naive subsets had larger estimated richness than memory subsets had.

Positive CCR7 selection of CD45RO-negative cells yielded the naive CD8 cells, and terminally differentiated effector memory CD45RA+ cells were excluded. Researchers ran the assay at a deep level. The authors loaded 200 ng DNA, about 30,000 T cell genomes, into sorted-subset replicate PCRs. Here immunoSEQ multiplex PCR was the method, and the copy in TCRdb shows in-frame clones only, minus some. Of approximately 810,000 clones in the sample, roughly 92% are singletons; the top ten hold approximately 25%. On this clone: The target antigen is unknown.

The ends were cut back, 6 bases at V and 3 bases at J, with 12 bases in the middle. From germline, CDR1 is SGHTA and CDR2 FQGNSA. The CDR3 has 13 amino acids. This chain links TRBV7-2 with TRBJ2-7; D may be TRBD1 or TRBD2 (5 bases each). The source material was naive CD8+ T cells sorted from blood. This clonotype originated in a man aged 25-45 years in good health. CDR3 nucleotide sequence: TGTGCCAGCAGTGGGGACCTCGGCTACGAGCAGTACTTC. It specifies CASSGDLGYEQYF.